The 10 T cell receptor beta chains reported below all come from one sample, sequenced in a study of blood T cell repertoires in COVID-19. Sequencing was performed with immunoSEQ multiplex PCR; in TCRdb, only in-frame clones are kept and a portion is missing. The sample carries under 200,000 clones, about 88% recorded once. Material: peripheral blood. The source of these receptors is a woman over 75 with acute or convalescent COVID-19.

The chain links TRBV10-3 to TRBJ2-5; 9 bases agree with TRBD2. V shed 5 bases, J shed 0 bases, and the junction held 4 bases outside the gene matches. CDR1 and CDR2 (germline): ENHRY, SYGVKD. The CDR3 runs to 15 residues. CDR3 sequence (DNA): TGTGCCATCAGTAAGGGCGGGAGGGACCAAGAGACCCAGTACTTC. This sequence encodes CAISKGGRDQETQYF.

The chain carries TRBV27 and TRBJ2-1, with 8 positions matching TRBD1. CDR1 is MNHEY and CDR2 is SMNVEV in the germline V gene (reference sequence). There are 15 residues in the CDR3. V trimming: 8 bases; J trimming: 7 bases; junction bases outside the gene matches: 13. The CDR3 DNA reads TGTGCCAGCTCTACCCCGCGACAGGGGATGAATGAGCAGTTCTTC. As protein: CASSTPRQGMNEQFF.

The rearrangement uses TRBV19 and TRBJ2-4; D gene unclear. V was shortened by 4 bases and J by 0 bases, with 16 bases between the two germline ends. CDR3 size: 17 residues. CDR1 and CDR2 from the germline V gene are LNHDA and SQIVND (reference sequence). CDR3 nucleotide sequence: TGTGCCAGTAGTACACTCAGACTCGAAGCAGCCAAAAACATTCAGTACTTC. It is translated as CASSTLRLEAAKNIQYF.

The rearrangement links TRBV27 to TRBJ1-1; TRBD1 matches 7 bases. The length of the CDR3 is 13 residues. The junction had 4 bases not matched to a gene; V was cut back by 2 bases and J by 7 bases. Germline V gene sequence: CDR1 MNHEY, CDR2 SMNVEV (reference sequence). The CDR3 here is CASSLRQGGEAFF. The DNA for the CDR3 is TGTGCCAGCAGTTTAAGGCAGGGGGGTGAAGCTTTCTTT.

The CDR3 loop reads CASNERRTSGIDNEQFF. The CDR3, as DNA: TGTGCCAGCAACGAACGGAGGACTAGCGGGATAGACAATGAGCAGTTCTTC. V gene TRBV7-9 combines with J gene TRBJ2-1; the match to TRBD2 covers 12 bases. The CDR3 spans 17 residues. Trimming at V came to 7 bases and at J to 5 bases, leaving 12 bases not matched to a gene. The germline gives CDR1 SEHNR, CDR2 FQNEAQ (reference sequence).

The chain carries TRBV6-5 and TRBJ2-7; the D gene is possibly TRBD1 (5 bases). V was trimmed by 7 bases and J by 7 bases, leaving 17 bases between them. The germline gives CDR1 MNHEY, CDR2 SVGAGI. This CDR3 has 13 amino acids. The CDR3 region is CASINQGSGEQYF. CDR3 DNA: TGTGCCAGCATTAACCAGGGTTCTGGTGAGCAGTACTTC.

The chain couples TRBV6-1 to TRBJ2-3, with 7 bases fitting TRBD2. The CDR3 is 15 amino acids. Per the germline V gene, CDR1 is MNHNS and CDR2 is SASEGT. The junction had 6 bases not matched to a gene; V was cut back by 3 bases and J by 3 bases. The CDR3 protein is CASSEGAGRTDTQYF. The CDR3, as DNA: TGTGCCAGCAGTGAGGGAGCGGGAAGAACAGATACGCAGTATTTT.

V is TRBV6-2 or TRBV6-3 and J is TRBJ1-5; no reliable D call. The germline V and J ends were trimmed by 4 bases and 4 bases, with 8 bases remaining between them. Per the germline V gene, CDR1 is MNHEY and CDR2 is SVGEGT. The CDR3 is 13 amino acids. The CDR3 DNA follows: TGTGCCAGCAGTTCCACGGGAAATCAGCCCCAGCATTTT. Translating it yields CASSSTGNQPQHF.

The chain couples TRBV6-1 to TRBJ1-2; D remains unclear. The ends were cut back, 0 bases at V and 13 bases at J, with 15 bases in the middle. Germline assignment: CDR1 MNHNS and CDR2 SASEGT. The CDR3 covers 13 residues. The CDR3, as DNA: TGTGCCAGCAGTGAAGCGTTGGGCGGGTCTAGCACCTTC. Its protein product is CASSEALGGSSTF.

This clone was detected only a few times. V and J are TRBV3-1 (or the pseudogene TRBV3-2) and TRBJ2-2; 8 positions match TRBD2. Germline assignment: CDR1 LGHDT and CDR2 YNNKEL (reference sequence). The CDR3 contains 16 residues. V lost 4 bases and J lost 5; bases outside the gene matches: 9. CDR3: CASSLLAGGRTGELFF. For the CDR3, the DNA is TGTGCCAGCAGCCTCCTCGCGGGAGGTCGAACCGGGGAGCTGTTTTTT.